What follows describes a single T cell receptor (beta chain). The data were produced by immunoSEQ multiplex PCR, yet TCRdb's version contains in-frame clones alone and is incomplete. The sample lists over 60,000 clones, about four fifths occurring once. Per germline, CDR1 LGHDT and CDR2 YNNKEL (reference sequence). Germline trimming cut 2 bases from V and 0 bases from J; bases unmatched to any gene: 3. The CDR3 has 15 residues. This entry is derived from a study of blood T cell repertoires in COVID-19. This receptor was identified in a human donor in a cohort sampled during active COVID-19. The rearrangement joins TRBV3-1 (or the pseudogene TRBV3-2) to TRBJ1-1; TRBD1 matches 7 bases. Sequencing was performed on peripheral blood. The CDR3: CASSQTGTVNTEAFF. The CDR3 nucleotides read TGTGCCAGCAGCCAAACCGGGACAGTGAACACTGAAGCTTTCTTT.